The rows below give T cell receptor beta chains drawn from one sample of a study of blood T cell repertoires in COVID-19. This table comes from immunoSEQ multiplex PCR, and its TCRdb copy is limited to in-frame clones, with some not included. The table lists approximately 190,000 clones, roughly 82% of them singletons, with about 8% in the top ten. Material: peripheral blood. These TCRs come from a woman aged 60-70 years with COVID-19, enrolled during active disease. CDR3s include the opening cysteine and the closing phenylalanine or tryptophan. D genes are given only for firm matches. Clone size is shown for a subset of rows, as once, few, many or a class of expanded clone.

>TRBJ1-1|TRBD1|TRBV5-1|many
CASTWTGGNTEAFF
TGCGCCAGCACTTGGACAGGGGGGAACACTGAAGCTTTCTTT
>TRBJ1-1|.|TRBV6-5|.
CASRLPGLFNTEAFF
TGTGCCAGCAGACTTCCGGGACTGTTTAACACTGAAGCTTTCTTT
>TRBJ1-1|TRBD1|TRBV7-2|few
CASSPSGGQAFF
TGTGCCAGCAGCCCCTCAGGGGGACAAGCTTTCTTT
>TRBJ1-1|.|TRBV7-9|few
CASRLPGNGNTEAFF
TGTGCCAGCAGACTTCCGGGGAATGGGAACACTGAAGCTTTCTTT
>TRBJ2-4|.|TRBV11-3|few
CASSLTAGAKNIQYF
TGTGCCAGCAGCTTAACTGCAGGGGCCAAAAACATTCAGTACTTC
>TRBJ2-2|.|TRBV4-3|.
CASSLQMGGLDTGELFF
TGCGCCAGCAGCCTACAGATGGGAGGACTCGACACCGGGGAGCTGTTTTTT
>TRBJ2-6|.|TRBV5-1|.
CASSLQGAGANVLTF
TGCGCCAGCAGCTTGCAAGGGGCTGGGGCCAACGTCCTGACTTTC
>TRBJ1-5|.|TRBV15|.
CATSGTTGRGSNQPQHF
TGTGCCACCAGCGGGACAACAGGGCGGGGGAGCAATCAGCCCCAGCATTTT
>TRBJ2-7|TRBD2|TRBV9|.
CASGSRTGTRGEQYF
TGTGCCAGCGGAAGCCGAACCGGGACTAGAGGCGAGCAGTACTTC
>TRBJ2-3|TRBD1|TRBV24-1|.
CATSDPDRGTDTQYF
TGTGCCACCAGTGACCCGGACAGGGGCACAGATACGCAGTATTTT
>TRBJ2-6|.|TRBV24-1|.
CATGGAVSASGANVLTF
TGTGCCACCGGCGGGGCGGTTTCGGCCTCTGGGGCCAACGTCCTGACTTTC
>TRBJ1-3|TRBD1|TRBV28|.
CASSPLGTVSGNTIYF
TGTGCCAGCAGCCCCCTCGGGACAGTCTCTGGAAACACCATATATTTT
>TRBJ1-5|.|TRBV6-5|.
CASSYLQGNQPQHF
TGTGCCAGCAGTTACCTACAGGGAAATCAGCCCCAGCATTTT
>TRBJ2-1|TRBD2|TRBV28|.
CASKTSGIKTGVDFF
TGTGCCAGCAAGACTAGCGGGATTAAGACCGGAGTTGATTTCTTC
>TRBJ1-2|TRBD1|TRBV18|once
CASSPPGQGAAGYTF
TGTGCCAGCTCACCTCCGGGACAGGGCGCGGCTGGCTACACCTTC
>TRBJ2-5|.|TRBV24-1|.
CATSDRTVQETQYF
TGTGCCACCAGTGATAGGACAGTCCAAGAGACCCAGTACTTC
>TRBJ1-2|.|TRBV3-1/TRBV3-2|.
CASSQGTVGSYTF
TGTGCCAGCAGCCAAGGGACAGTAGGAAGCTACACCTTC
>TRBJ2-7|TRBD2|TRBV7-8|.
CASSFGLAGGGGTYEQYF
TGTGCCAGCAGCTTCGGTCTAGCGGGAGGTGGGGGGACCTACGAGCAGTACTTC
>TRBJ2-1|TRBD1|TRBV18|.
CASSLLTGGSYNEQFF
TGTGCCAGCTCACTGTTGACAGGGGGATCCTACAATGAGCAGTTCTTC
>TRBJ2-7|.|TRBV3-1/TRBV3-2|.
CASSQDRRGSEQYF
TGTGCCAGCAGCCAAGATAGGCGGGGTAGCGAGCAGTACTTC
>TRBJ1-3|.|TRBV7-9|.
CASSAQNSGNTIYF
TGTGCCAGCAGCGCACAGAACTCTGGAAACACCATATATTTT
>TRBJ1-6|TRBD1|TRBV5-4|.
CASSFADRGDSPLHF
TGTGCCAGCAGCTTTGCGGACAGGGGAGATTCACCCCTCCACTTT
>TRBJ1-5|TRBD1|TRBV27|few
CASSERTGGIGSNQPQHF
TGTGCCAGCAGTGAACGGACAGGGGGGATCGGGAGCAATCAGCCCCAGCATTTT
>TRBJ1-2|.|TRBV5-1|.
CASSLPGIYGYTF
TGCGCCAGCAGCTTGCCCGGGATCTATGGCTACACCTTC
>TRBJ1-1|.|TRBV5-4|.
CASSLEGLRGNTEAFF
TGTGCCAGCAGCTTGGAAGGGCTGCGGGGGAACACTGAAGCTTTCTTT
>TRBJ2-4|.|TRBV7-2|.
CASSPYQALAKNIQYF
TGTGCCAGCAGCCCCTATCAGGCACTAGCCAAAAACATTCAGTACTTC
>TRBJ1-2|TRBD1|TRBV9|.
CASSWGQGSGYTF
TGTGCCAGCAGCTGGGGACAGGGTTCTGGCTACACCTTC
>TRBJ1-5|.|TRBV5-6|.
CASSYGGLHYSNQPQHF
TGTGCCAGCAGCTATGGGGGCCTTCATTATAGCAATCAGCCCCAGCATTTT
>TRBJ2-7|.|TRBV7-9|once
CASSLDSSLDEQYF
TGTGCCAGCAGCTTAGATTCAAGTCTAGACGAGCAGTACTTC
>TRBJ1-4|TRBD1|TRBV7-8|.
CASSIRTGRDGEKLFF
TGTGCCAGCAGCATTCGGACAGGGAGGGACGGAGAAAAACTGTTTTTT
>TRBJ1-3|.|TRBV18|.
CASSPFSQSSSGNTIYF
TGTGCCAGCTCACCCTTCTCACAGTCGAGCTCTGGAAACACCATATATTTT
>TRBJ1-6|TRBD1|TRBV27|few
CASSLAGTGNLALHF
TGTGCCAGCAGTTTAGCAGGGACAGGGAACTTAGCCCTCCACTTT
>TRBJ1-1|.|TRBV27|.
CASSLRRTVNTEAFF
TGTGCCAGCAGTTTAAGGCGGACAGTGAACACTGAAGCTTTCTTT
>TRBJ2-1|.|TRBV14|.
CASSQEGRDSAFF
TGTGCCAGCAGCCAAGAGGGGCGGGACAGTGCGTTCTTC
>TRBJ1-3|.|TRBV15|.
CATSRGGGSGNTIYF
TGTGCCACCAGCAGAGGAGGGGGCTCTGGAAACACCATATATTTT
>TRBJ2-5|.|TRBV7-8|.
CASSPPIREETQYF
TGTGCCAGCAGCCCCCCAATCCGGGAAGAGACCCAGTACTTC
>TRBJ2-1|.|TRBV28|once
CASSQRSGHNEQFF
TGTGCCAGCAGTCAGCGGTCCGGTCACAATGAGCAGTTCTTC
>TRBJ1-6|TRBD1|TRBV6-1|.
CASSEEDRANSPLHF
TGTGCCAGCAGTGAGGAGGACAGGGCCAATTCACCCCTCCACTTT
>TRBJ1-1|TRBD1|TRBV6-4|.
CASRQGINTEAFF
TGTGCCAGCAGACAGGGGATAAACACTGAAGCTTTCTTT
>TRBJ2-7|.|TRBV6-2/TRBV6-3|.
CASSYHGSGSYEQYF
TGTGCCAGCAGTTACCACGGGTCCGGGTCCTACGAGCAGTACTTC
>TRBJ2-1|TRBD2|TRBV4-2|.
CASSQVGAGYGSYNEQFF
TGTGCCAGCAGCCAAGTCGGAGCGGGATATGGCTCCTACAATGAGCAGTTCTTC
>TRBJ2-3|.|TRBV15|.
CATSRDPGSSTDTQYF
TGTGCCACCAGCAGAGATCCGGGATCTAGCACAGATACGCAGTATTTT
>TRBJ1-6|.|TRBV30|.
CAWTPIGVRSPLHF
TGTGCCTGGACCCCAATAGGGGTAAGATCACCCCTCCACTTT
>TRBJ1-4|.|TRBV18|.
CASARDSRSNEKLFF
TGTGCCAGCGCAAGAGACAGCAGAAGTAATGAAAAACTGTTTTTT
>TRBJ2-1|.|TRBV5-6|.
CASSSPLRDYNEQFF
TGTGCCAGCAGCTCACCGCTCCGGGACTACAATGAGCAGTTCTTC
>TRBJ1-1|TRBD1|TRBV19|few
CASSMFVAGTGGNTEAFF
TGTGCCAGTAGTATGTTTGTGGCCGGAACAGGGGGAAACACTGAAGCTTTCTTT
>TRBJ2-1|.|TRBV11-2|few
CASSLRTGYNEQFF
TGTGCCAGCAGCTTAAGGACGGGGTACAATGAGCAGTTCTTC
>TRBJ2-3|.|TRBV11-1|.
CASSARVFGTDTQYF
TGTGCCAGCAGCGCCCGGGTCTTTGGCACAGATACGCAGTATTTT
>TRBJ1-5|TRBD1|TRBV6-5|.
CASRHGQANQPQHF
TGTGCCAGCAGACATGGACAGGCCAATCAGCCCCAGCATTTT
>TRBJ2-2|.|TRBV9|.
CASSVESGVVPGELFF
TGTGCCAGCAGCGTAGAATCCGGGGTAGTACCCGGGGAGCTGTTTTTT
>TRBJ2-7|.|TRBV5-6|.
CASSFLTASYEQYF
TGTGCCAGCAGCTTCTTGACTGCCTCCTACGAGCAGTACTTC
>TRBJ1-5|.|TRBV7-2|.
CASSLTAHGNQPQHF
TGTGCCAGCAGTCTAACCGCCCATGGCAATCAGCCCCAGCATTTT
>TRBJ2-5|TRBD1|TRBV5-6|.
CASSLALSVQGEETQYF
TGTGCCAGCAGCTTGGCTCTTAGCGTACAGGGGGAGGAGACCCAGTACTTC
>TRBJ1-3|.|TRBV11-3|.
CASSTDFGNTIYF
TGTGCCAGCAGCACGGACTTTGGAAACACCATATATTTT
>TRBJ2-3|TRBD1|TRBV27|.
CASGQGLGTDTQYF
TGTGCCAGCGGACAGGGGTTAGGCACAGATACGCAGTATTTT
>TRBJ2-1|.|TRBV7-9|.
CASSFAIGGAISYNEQFF
TGTGCCAGCAGCTTCGCCATAGGGGGGGCTATCTCCTACAATGAGCAGTTCTTC
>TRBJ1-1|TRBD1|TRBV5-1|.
CASSLGQGAGTTEAFF
TGCGCCAGCAGCTTGGGTCAGGGGGCGGGGACGACTGAAGCTTTCTTT
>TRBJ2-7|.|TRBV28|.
CASSLTDITYEQYF
TGTGCCAGCAGCCTGACAGATATAACCTACGAGCAGTACTTC